This T cell receptor (beta chain) was recorded in a study of blood T cell repertoires in COVID-19. Study as a whole: T cells, B-cell-depleted T cells, or PBMCs provided the cDNA or gDNA that served as material.

Authors' data handling: Reference gene primers were amplified, and this amplification served to estimate nucleated cell counts. Sequencing was performed with immunoSEQ multiplex PCR; in TCRdb, only in-frame clones are kept and a portion is missing. V and J calls and clone size are copied from that table; D and trimming were computed from the DNA. The sample includes more than 250,000 clones, approximately 88% seen only once; the top ten take around 1.6%. The V gene's germline CDR1 is SEHNR and CDR2 FQNEAQ (reference sequence). The CDR3 loop spans 17 amino acids. V trimming: 6 bases; J trimming: 4 bases; junction bases outside the gene matches: 9. Seattle patients were enrolled while actively infected and followed longitudinally.

The source material was peripheral blood. The chain carries TRBV7-9 and TRBJ2-1; TRBD2 aligns across 13 bases. This clonotype originated in a woman aged 30 to 39 with COVID-19, enrolled during active disease. This CDR3 is CASRWTSGGVKYNEQFF. CDR3 nucleotides: TGTGCCAGCAGGTGGACTAGCGGGGGAGTAAAATACAATGAGCAGTTCTTC.